The source of this T cell receptor beta chain is a study of Ad26.COV2.S vaccination and SARS-CoV-2 variants. This CDR3 contains 14 residues. The V gene end was trimmed by 3 bases and the J gene end by 7 bases; junction bases not matched to a gene: 8. CDR1 LNHDA and CDR2 SQIVND come from the germline V gene (reference sequence). The data were produced by immunoSEQ multiplex PCR, yet TCRdb's version contains in-frame clones alone and is incomplete. The sample contains around 420,000 clones, approximately 87% of which appear only once. Specified treatment: some 19 received Ad26.COV2.S at low or high dose, single or two shots; roughly five received placebo; per-sample allocation not given. Sampling took place 63 days after the first vaccine or placebo injection.

This TCR was sampled from a person between 18 and 60 years old who received the Ad26.COV2.S COVID-19 vaccine or a placebo. V usage is TRBV19 and J usage is TRBJ1-1; 7 nucleotides align to TRBD1. Material: peripheral blood, obtained in a trial of Ad26.COV2.S vaccine versus placebo. CDR3 protein: CASSIPPRDSEAFF. The DNA of the CDR3 is TGTGCCAGTAGTATCCCCCCCCGGGACAGTGAAGCTTTCTTT.